What follows describes a single T cell receptor beta chain. Its specificity is not known. These data originate in a study of shared clonotypes between healthy human individuals. This CDR3 has 14 residues. The germline gives CDR1 MNHEY, CDR2 SMNVEV (reference sequence). Germline trimming cut 6 bases from V and 10 bases from J; bases unmatched to any gene: 13. Clones were read by immunoSEQ multiplex PCR, and TCRdb kept only the in-frame ones, dropping some. The repertoire includes roughly 2,500,000 clones, under 95% of them detected once, and about 0.38% sits in the top ten. Broader study findings: Sampling covered nothing but blood. Tissue TCR repertoires likely differ from those found in blood.

The rearrangement links TRBV27 to TRBJ2-3; 7 bases match TRBD1. Sequenced material: naive CD4+ T cells from PBMCs. Documented subset: CD45RA+ positively selected. This TCR came from a man aged 18 to 35 in good health. Some clones in this sample may be carry-over from other donors' samples. CDR3 region: CASSRWGTDVPQYF. The CDR3 nucleotides read TGTGCCAGCAGCCGCTGGGGGACAGACGTTCCGCAGTATTTT.